This paragraph covers one T cell receptor beta chain sequence. The antigen is undetermined. This record comes from a study of cytomegalovirus exposure and HLA in healthy donors. Study-wide findings and caveats: Serostatus for CMV was the only available immune exposure information. A later analysis revealed that TCR association rates differed between HLA loci, peaking at DRB1 and bottoming out at HLA-C.

V was trimmed by 4 bases and J by 0 bases, leaving 22 bases between them. CDR3 length: 19 residues. The germline CDR1 and CDR2 sequences are SNHLY and FYNNEI. PCR involved 60 Vbeta and 13 Jbeta primers. In the source study's methods: A later analysis counted 80 million or so unique TCR beta chains, some 12 million shared. The method was immunoSEQ multiplex PCR; TCRdb's version includes in-frame clones alone and lacks a portion of them. Clone size and the V and J calls come from that table; the DNA yielded D and trimming. The data hold tens of thousands of clones, with roughly 84% observed a single time.

The specimen was PBMCs. The V gene is TRBV2, the J gene TRBJ2-1, with D tentatively TRBD1 (5 bases). The TCR was taken from a man between 18 and 35 years old in good health and CMV-seronegative. CDR3 DNA sequence: TGTGCCAGCAGTGGATTAAGGTTCGGTGGGGCGAGCTCCTACAATGAGCAGTTCTTC. It translates to CASSGLRFGGASSYNEQFF.